These T cell receptor beta chains were read from a single sample in a study of technical replicates of blood from a few donors. Clones were read by immunoSEQ multiplex PCR, and TCRdb kept only the in-frame ones, dropping some. In the table there are about 73,000 clones, roughly 90% of which are singletons. Material for sequencing was PBMCs. The source is a human donor in good health. Some clones in this sample may be carry-over from other donors' samples. The CDR3 runs from the conserved cysteine through the conserved F or W. A D gene is named only where the DNA matches it firmly. Only some rows state a clone size, as once, few, many or a class for expanded clones.

>15|-|TRBV7-9|-|TRBJ2-3
CASSPGTSSTDTQYF
TGTGCCAGCAGCCCGGGGACTTCTAGCACAGATACGCAGTATTTT
>15|-|TRBV7-8|TRBD2|TRBJ2-7
CASTGGWGRGYEQYF
TGTGCCAGCACCGGGGGTTGGGGGAGGGGCTACGAGCAGTACTTC
>15|-|TRBV5-8|-|TRBJ2-2
CASSLRGGLGGELFF
TGTGCCAGCAGCTTACGCGGGGGCTTGGGCGGGGAGCTGTTTTTT
>14|-|TRBV7-2|TRBD2|TRBJ2-7
CASVAGGSSYEQYF
TGTGCCAGCGTAGCGGGAGGCTCCTCCTACGAGCAGTACTTC
>12|-|TRBV18|-|TRBJ1-1
CASSPTWTEAFF
TGTGCCAGCTCGCCAACATGGACTGAAGCTTTCTTT
>14|-|TRBV5-1|TRBD1|TRBJ1-1
CASSGQGNLAEAFF
TGCGCCAGCAGCGGACAGGGGAATTTAGCTGAAGCTTTCTTT
>13|-|TRBV7-3|TRBD2|TRBJ2-1
CASSSAGVNEQFF
TGTGCCAGCAGCTCAGCGGGAGTCAATGAGCAGTTCTTC
>13|once|TRBV5-1|-|TRBJ2-7
CASRGGEAYEQYF
TGCGCCAGCCGCGGCGGGGAAGCTTACGAGCAGTACTTC
>12|-|TRBV30|TRBD1|TRBJ1-1
CACVRGLPEAFF
TGTGCCTGTGTAAGGGGGCTTCCTGAAGCTTTCTTT
>16|-|TRBV30|-|TRBJ2-3
CAWSKPSVGSTDTQYF
TGTGCCTGGAGTAAGCCTAGCGTGGGTAGCACAGATACGCAGTATTTT
>11|-|TRBV10-1|-|TRBJ2-2
CASSHGGELFF
TGCGCCAGCAGCCACGGCGGGGAGCTGTTTTTT
>15|-|TRBV6-1|TRBD2|TRBJ2-3
CASSGAGEGPDTQYF
TGTGCCAGCAGTGGAGCGGGAGAGGGTCCAGATACGCAGTATTTT
>15|-|TRBV7-3|TRBD1|TRBJ2-3
CASSLIQGAKDTQYF
TGTGCCAGCAGCTTAATACAGGGGGCGAAAGATACGCAGTATTTT
>15|once|TRBV9|-|TRBJ2-2
CASSVVAEFTGELFF
TGTGCCAGCAGCGTAGTAGCGGAGTTCACCGGGGAGCTGTTTTTT
>16|once|TRBV18|TRBD2|TRBJ2-1
CASSPGTSGSYNEQFF
TGTGCCAGCTCACCCGGGACTAGCGGTTCCTACAATGAGCAGTTCTTC
>15|-|TRBV4-1|-|TRBJ1-2
CASSQGLQNAYGYTF
TGCGCCAGCAGCCAAGGGTTACAGAACGCCTATGGCTACACCTTC
>17|-|TRBV11-2|TRBD2|TRBJ2-1
CASSFLETSGIQNEQFF
TGTGCCAGCAGCTTCCTTGAGACTAGCGGGATTCAGAATGAGCAGTTCTTC
>13|-|TRBV6-1|TRBD1|TRBJ1-2
CASSEWTGKGYTF
TGTGCCAGCAGTGAATGGACAGGCAAGGGCTACACCTTC
>12|-|TRBV7-2|-|TRBJ2-3
CASRLTEDTQYF
TGTGCCAGCAGGCTAACCGAGGATACGCAGTATTTT
>18|once|TRBV7-2|-|TRBJ2-3
CASSLRGGGRLNEDTQYF
TGTGCCAGCAGCTTAAGGGGAGGGGGGAGGCTCAATGAAGATACGCAGTATTTT
>14|-|TRBV5-1|-|TRBJ2-7
CASSLGEVYYEQYF
TGCGCCAGCAGCTTGGGGGAGGTATACTACGAGCAGTACTTC
>15|-|TRBV30|TRBD1|TRBJ1-3
CAWSWTGGPGNTIYF
TGTGCCTGGAGTTGGACAGGGGGCCCTGGAAACACCATATATTTT
>10|-|TRBV30|-|TRBJ1-1
CAWARGAAFF
TGTGCCTGGGCCAGGGGAGCAGCTTTCTTT
>16|-|TRBV10-3|TRBD2|TRBJ2-7
CAISFGQGLAGGEQYF
TGTGCCATCAGCTTCGGACAGGGACTAGCGGGAGGCGAGCAGTACTTC
>12|-|TRBV6-1|-|TRBJ1-2
CASSGLLYGYTF
TGTGCCAGCAGTGGATTACTCTATGGCTACACCTTC
>16|-|TRBV14|TRBD1|TRBJ2-4
CASSQVRGQAKNIQYF
TGTGCCAGCAGCCAAGTGAGGGGGCAAGCCAAAAACATTCAGTACTTC
>13|-|TRBV29-1|-|TRBJ1-6
CSVGQGSGSPLHF
TGCAGCGTAGGTCAGGGTAGCGGTTCACCCCTCCACTTT
>12|-|TRBV7-9|-|TRBJ1-5
CASSSGTSAQHF
TGTGCCAGCAGCTCAGGGACATCTGCCCAGCATTTT
>15|-|TRBV6-1|-|TRBJ2-1
CATATGYGSYNEQFF
TGTGCCACGGCTACGGGATATGGGTCCTACAATGAGCAGTTCTTC
>15|-|TRBV27|-|TRBJ1-4
CASSLSGLANEKLFF
TGTGCCAGCAGTTTATCGGGGCTGGCTAATGAAAAACTGTTTTTT
>12|-|TRBV25-1|-|TRBJ1-1
CASKRENTEAFF
TGTGCCAGCAAACGAGAGAACACTGAAGCTTTCTTT
>14|once|TRBV5-1|TRBD1|TRBJ2-1
CASKSGTGLREQFF
TGCGCCAGCAAATCTGGGACAGGGCTTCGCGAGCAGTTCTTC
>17|-|TRBV7-6|TRBD2|TRBJ2-5
CASSATSGRRGRETQYF
TGTGCCAGCAGCGCCACTAGCGGGAGAAGGGGTAGAGAGACCCAGTACTTC
>16|once|TRBV30|-|TRBJ1-3
CAWSAPGSRSGNTIYF
TGTGCCTGGAGTGCCCCCGGTTCTCGGTCTGGAAACACCATATATTTT
>15|-|TRBV18|TRBD1|TRBJ1-1
CASSPGQGANTEAFF
TGTGCCAGCTCACCGGGACAGGGGGCGAACACTGAAGCTTTCTTT
>18|-|TRBV27|TRBD1|TRBJ2-6
CASSSRTGLRSGANVLTF
TGTGCCAGCAGTTCAAGGACAGGGCTCCGCTCTGGGGCCAACGTCCTGACTTTC
>17|-|TRBV4-2|-|TRBJ1-2
CASSQVSTASSNYGYTF
TGTGCCAGCAGCCAAGTTTCGACAGCGTCCTCTAACTATGGCTACACCTTC
>13|-|TRBV5-4|-|TRBJ2-7
CASSLDGPGEQYF
TGTGCCAGCAGCTTGGATGGGCCCGGCGAGCAGTACTTC
>15|-|TRBV7-2|TRBD2|TRBJ2-1
CASSKRGGSYNEQFF
TGTGCCAGCAGCAAGCGGGGGGGGTCCTACAATGAGCAGTTCTTC
>13|once|TRBV18|-|TRBJ2-7
CASSEGGLYEQYF
TGTGCCAGCTCCGAAGGAGGACTGTACGAGCAGTACTTC
>16|-|TRBV7-9|TRBD1|TRBJ2-5
CASSPGQAGGRETQYF
TGTGCCAGCAGCCCCGGTCAGGCAGGGGGCAGGGAGACCCAGTACTTC
>18|few|TRBV7-9|TRBD1|TRBJ1-4
CASSLFGSEGATNEKLFF
TGTGCCAGCAGCTTATTCGGGTCGGAGGGGGCGACTAATGAAAAACTGTTTTTT
>12|-|TRBV5-1|-|TRBJ2-3
CASSEARDTQYF
TGCGCCAGCAGCGAAGCGCGAGATACGCAGTATTTT
>15|few|TRBV27|-|TRBJ1-1
CASHPRGNTGTEAFF
TGTGCCAGCCACCCACGGGGGAATACGGGAACTGAAGCTTTCTTT
>14|-|TRBV5-6|TRBD1|TRBJ1-4
CASSSSTGLGKLFF
TGTGCCAGCAGCTCCTCGACAGGGCTCGGGAAACTGTTTTTT
>13|-|TRBV29-1|TRBD1|TRBJ2-7
CSVYGDRGHEQYF
TGCAGCGTATACGGGGACAGGGGCCACGAGCAGTACTTC
>16|-|TRBV6-5|-|TRBJ2-1
CASSYERPVLYNEQFF
TGTGCCAGCAGTTACGAGAGGCCAGTCCTATACAATGAGCAGTTCTTC
>15|-|TRBV5-5|-|TRBJ2-2
CASSFYQGGTGELFF
TGTGCCAGCAGCTTCTACCAGGGCGGTACCGGGGAGCTGTTTTTT
>15|many|TRBV4-3|-|TRBJ2-3
CASSQEGRETDTQYF
TGCGCCAGCAGCCAAGAGGGACGGGAGACAGATACGCAGTATTTT
>13|-|TRBV7-9|-|TRBJ2-1
CASSTTGTIPFFF
TGTGCCAGCAGCACTACCGGGACAATCCCTTTTTTCTTC
>15|-|TRBV18|-|TRBJ2-2
CASSPMVLGSGELFF
TGTGCCAGCTCACCCATGGTACTGGGCTCGGGGGAGCTGTTTTTT
>15|-|TRBV4-3|TRBD1|TRBJ1-2
CASSQRQGAGYGYTF
TGCGCCAGCAGCCAAAGACAGGGGGCGGGCTATGGCTACACCTTC
>13|-|TRBV6-5|TRBD1|TRBJ2-7
CASSTTGAYEQYF
TGTGCCAGCAGCACGACAGGGGCCTACGAGCAGTACTTC
>14|-|TRBV5-8|TRBD2|TRBJ2-3
CATGLAGVTDTQYF
TGTGCCACGGGACTAGCGGGAGTGACAGATACGCAGTATTTT
>16|-|TRBV4-2|TRBD1|TRBJ1-1
CASSPMLRGRNTEAFF
TGTGCCAGCAGCCCAATGCTAAGGGGGCGGAACACTGAAGCTTTCTTT